This record looks at one TCR beta chain sequence and its context. Its antigen is unknown. The data are from a study of cytomegalovirus exposure and HLA in healthy donors. The study's findings and limits: Published work reported that the classifier diagnosed cytomegalovirus status with high specificity and sensitivity. In vitro experiments confirmed that three CMV-associated chains were specific for CMV antigens.

This CDR3 has 16 residues. Germline CDR1 SGHTA, CDR2 FQGTGA. V lost 5 bases, J lost 1 base, and 7 bases stayed unmatched. PCR primers comprised 60 Vbeta and 13 Jbeta primers. TCRdb's copy holds only in-frame clones and misses some; the assay was immunoSEQ multiplex PCR. The sample has approximately 150,000 clones, 70% to 90% seen once; the top ten hold 0.45% to 0.6%. The sequence was obtained from a middle-aged woman in good health and CMV-seronegative. Source material: PBMCs. The chain has TRBV7-3 and TRBJ2-1, with 8 bases identical to TRBD2. The CDR3 sequence: CASSTSGTRSYNEQFF. CDR3 in DNA: TGTGCCAGCAGCACCTCCGGGACTAGATCCTACAATGAGCAGTTCTTC.